The rows below give T cell receptor beta chains drawn from one sample of a study of cytomegalovirus exposure and HLA in healthy donors. The data were produced by immunoSEQ multiplex PCR, yet TCRdb's version contains in-frame clones alone and is incomplete. The sample holds about 140,000 clones, about nine tenths seen once. The sample was PBMCs. These receptors all stem from a man younger than 35 in good health and CMV-seronegative. The CDR3 runs from the conserved cysteine through the conserved F or W. The D gene is left open where the match is weak. Rows may omit the clone size; those that give it use once, few, many or a size class.

v_call: TRBV27; d_call: TRBD1; j_call: TRBJ1-6; clone_size: .; cdr3_aa: CASSWLTGGNDAYNSPLHF; cdr3_nt: TGTGCCAGCAGTTGGTTAACAGGGGGGAATGATGCCTATAATTCACCCCTCCACTTT
v_call: TRBV29-1; d_call: .; j_call: TRBJ2-1; clone_size: .; cdr3_aa: CSVEGQGRGEQFF; cdr3_nt: TGCAGCGTTGAGGGGCAGGGTAGGGGTGAGCAGTTCTTC
v_call: TRBV5-8; d_call: .; j_call: TRBJ1-5; clone_size: .; cdr3_aa: CASSFPGQPQHF; cdr3_nt: TGTGCCAGCAGCTTCCCAGGGCAGCCCCAGCATTTT
v_call: TRBV5-5; d_call: TRBD1; j_call: TRBJ2-1; clone_size: .; cdr3_aa: CASSPTGLATNEQFF; cdr3_nt: TGTGCCAGCAGCCCGACAGGGCTGGCGACCAATGAGCAGTTCTTC
v_call: TRBV5-4; d_call: .; j_call: TRBJ1-2; clone_size: .; cdr3_aa: CASSFQGKDGYTF; cdr3_nt: TGTGCCAGCAGCTTTCAGGGAAAGGATGGCTACACCTTC
v_call: TRBV9; d_call: .; j_call: TRBJ2-2; clone_size: .; cdr3_aa: CASSVALFANTGELFF; cdr3_nt: TGTGCCAGCAGCGTAGCCCTTTTCGCGAACACCGGGGAGCTGTTTTTT
v_call: TRBV6-5; d_call: TRBD1; j_call: TRBJ2-7; clone_size: .; cdr3_aa: CASSSGQVYEQYF; cdr3_nt: TGTGCCAGCAGTTCGGGACAGGTCTACGAGCAGTACTTC
v_call: TRBV28; d_call: .; j_call: TRBJ2-7; clone_size: .; cdr3_aa: CASTRQAGSYEQYF; cdr3_nt: TGTGCCAGCACTAGACAGGCCGGCTCCTACGAGCAGTACTTC
v_call: TRBV5-4; d_call: .; j_call: TRBJ2-7; clone_size: .; cdr3_aa: CASSRGTAGLGSSYEQYF; cdr3_nt: TGTGCCAGCTCCCGGGGGACGGCAGGGTTGGGCAGCTCCTACGAGCAGTACTTC
v_call: TRBV18; d_call: .; j_call: TRBJ1-4; clone_size: .; cdr3_aa: CASSPEADNEKLFF; cdr3_nt: TGTGCCAGCTCACCCGAGGCAGATAATGAAAAACTGTTTTTT
v_call: TRBV18; d_call: .; j_call: TRBJ2-5; clone_size: .; cdr3_aa: CASSPPARETQYF; cdr3_nt: TGTGCCAGCTCACCACCGGCCCGCGAGACCCAGTACTTC
v_call: TRBV2; d_call: TRBD2; j_call: TRBJ2-1; clone_size: .; cdr3_aa: CASNPRGALSYNEQFF; cdr3_nt: TGTGCCAGCAATCCGCGGGGGGCCCTCTCCTACAATGAGCAGTTCTTC
v_call: TRBV18; d_call: TRBD1; j_call: TRBJ2-7; clone_size: .; cdr3_aa: CASSPLGQGVHEQYF; cdr3_nt: TGTGCCAGCTCACCGTTGGGACAGGGGGTCCACGAGCAGTACTTC
v_call: TRBV28; d_call: .; j_call: TRBJ1-5; clone_size: once; cdr3_aa: CASSTGLGFNQPQHF; cdr3_nt: TGTGCCAGCAGTACAGGTTTAGGCTTCAATCAGCCCCAGCATTTT
v_call: TRBV13; d_call: TRBD2; j_call: TRBJ2-1; clone_size: .; cdr3_aa: CASSSAASSGREGEQFF; cdr3_nt: TGTGCCAGCAGTTCCGCAGCCTCTAGCGGGAGGGAGGGCGAGCAGTTCTTC
v_call: TRBV7-2; d_call: .; j_call: TRBJ1-5; clone_size: few; cdr3_aa: CASSQRGNQPQHF; cdr3_nt: TGTGCCAGCAGCCAGAGGGGGAATCAGCCCCAGCATTTT
v_call: TRBV11-2; d_call: .; j_call: TRBJ1-2; clone_size: .; cdr3_aa: CASSPRTRVESYTF; cdr3_nt: TGTGCCAGCAGCCCAAGAACACGGGTCGAGAGCTACACCTTC
v_call: TRBV4-1; d_call: TRBD2; j_call: TRBJ2-1; clone_size: .; cdr3_aa: CASSQLGLAVNEQFF; cdr3_nt: TGCGCCAGCAGCCAACTTGGTCTAGCGGTTAATGAGCAGTTCTTC
v_call: TRBV6-4; d_call: .; j_call: TRBJ1-6; clone_size: .; cdr3_aa: CASTRPTGSYNSPLHF; cdr3_nt: TGTGCCAGCACCCGGCCGACGGGCTCCTATAATTCACCCCTCCACTTT
v_call: TRBV11-2; d_call: .; j_call: TRBJ2-7; clone_size: .; cdr3_aa: CASSPHIGGAYEQYF; cdr3_nt: TGTGCCAGCAGCCCCCATATAGGGGGAGCCTACGAGCAGTACTTC
v_call: TRBV5-1; d_call: TRBD1; j_call: TRBJ2-7; clone_size: .; cdr3_aa: CASSATGALGEQYF; cdr3_nt: TGCGCCAGCAGCGCCACAGGGGCCTTAGGCGAGCAGTACTTC
v_call: TRBV10-2; d_call: .; j_call: TRBJ2-1; clone_size: .; cdr3_aa: CASSESSPDEQFF; cdr3_nt: TGCGCCAGCAGTGAGTCTAGTCCCGATGAGCAGTTCTTC
v_call: TRBV5-6; d_call: .; j_call: TRBJ1-4; clone_size: .; cdr3_aa: CASAGLSNEKLFF; cdr3_nt: TGTGCCAGTGCGGGACTGAGTAATGAAAAACTGTTTTTT
v_call: TRBV18; d_call: .; j_call: TRBJ2-7; clone_size: .; cdr3_aa: CASSPTVQGRDEQYF; cdr3_nt: TGTGCCAGCTCACCCACAGTACAGGGTAGGGACGAGCAGTACTTC
v_call: TRBV29-1; d_call: .; j_call: TRBJ2-1; clone_size: .; cdr3_aa: CSVPLIQGHNEQFF; cdr3_nt: TGCAGCGTGCCTTTAATCCAGGGCCACAATGAGCAGTTCTTC
v_call: TRBV19; d_call: TRBD1; j_call: TRBJ2-2; clone_size: .; cdr3_aa: CACTGQDLTGELFF; cdr3_nt: TGTGCCTGCACGGGACAGGATCTCACCGGGGAGCTGTTTTTT
v_call: TRBV6-1; d_call: TRBD2; j_call: TRBJ2-3; clone_size: .; cdr3_aa: CASSQKREYTDTQYF; cdr3_nt: TGTGCCAGCAGTCAAAAGCGGGAGTACACAGATACGCAGTATTTT
v_call: TRBV11-2; d_call: .; j_call: TRBJ2-3; clone_size: .; cdr3_aa: CASSLTGGVADTQYF; cdr3_nt: TGTGCCAGCAGCTTGACCGGGGGTGTGGCAGATACGCAGTATTTT
v_call: TRBV10-1; d_call: TRBD2; j_call: TRBJ2-7; clone_size: .; cdr3_aa: CASRPGLAGSSYEQYF; cdr3_nt: TGCGCCAGCAGACCGGGACTAGCGGGTAGCTCCTACGAGCAGTACTTC
v_call: TRBV27; d_call: .; j_call: TRBJ2-7; clone_size: .; cdr3_aa: CASSQLTPTDPYEQYF; cdr3_nt: TGTGCCAGCAGCCAACTCACCCCGACAGATCCTTACGAGCAGTACTTC
v_call: TRBV5-1; d_call: .; j_call: TRBJ2-5; clone_size: .; cdr3_aa: CASSLEWLGGQETQYF; cdr3_nt: TGCGCCAGCAGCTTGGAATGGTTGGGGGGCCAAGAGACCCAGTACTTC
v_call: TRBV6-6; d_call: TRBD1; j_call: TRBJ1-2; clone_size: .; cdr3_aa: CASNFFRGNYGYTF; cdr3_nt: TGTGCCAGCAATTTCTTCAGGGGGAACTATGGCTACACCTTC
v_call: TRBV6-4; d_call: .; j_call: TRBJ2-5; clone_size: .; cdr3_aa: CASSEGGGAGETQYF; cdr3_nt: TGTGCCAGCAGTGAAGGTGGGGGGGCCGGCGAGACCCAGTACTTC
v_call: TRBV27; d_call: .; j_call: TRBJ2-1; clone_size: .; cdr3_aa: CASSASGAYNEQFF; cdr3_nt: TGTGCCAGCAGTGCCTCCGGGGCCTACAATGAGCAGTTCTTC
v_call: TRBV5-3; d_call: TRBD1; j_call: TRBJ1-5; clone_size: few; cdr3_aa: CARSGTGQVDQPQHF; cdr3_nt: TGTGCCAGAAGCGGAACGGGACAGGTCGATCAGCCCCAGCATTTT
v_call: TRBV5-6; d_call: .; j_call: TRBJ2-7; clone_size: .; cdr3_aa: CASSLWQGGPYEQYF; cdr3_nt: TGTGCCAGCAGCTTGTGGCAGGGGGGACCCTACGAGCAGTACTTC
v_call: TRBV5-4; d_call: .; j_call: TRBJ2-5; clone_size: .; cdr3_aa: CASSITGEETQYF; cdr3_nt: TGTGCCAGCTCGATAACGGGGGAAGAGACCCAGTACTTC
v_call: TRBV5-1; d_call: .; j_call: TRBJ2-7; clone_size: .; cdr3_aa: CASKRPHEQYF; cdr3_nt: TGCGCCAGCAAGCGACCCCACGAGCAGTACTTC
v_call: TRBV6-1; d_call: TRBD2; j_call: TRBJ2-3; clone_size: few; cdr3_aa: CASRGLAASTDTQYF; cdr3_nt: TGTGCCAGCAGGGGACTAGCGGCAAGCACAGATACGCAGTATTTT
v_call: TRBV6-4; d_call: .; j_call: TRBJ2-1; clone_size: .; cdr3_aa: CASSSRDNNEQFF; cdr3_nt: TGTGCCAGCAGTTCCCGGGACAACAATGAGCAGTTCTTC
v_call: TRBV5-6; d_call: TRBD1; j_call: TRBJ2-7; clone_size: .; cdr3_aa: CASSWGQKDSYEQYF; cdr3_nt: TGTGCCAGCAGCTGGGGACAGAAAGATTCCTACGAGCAGTACTTC
v_call: TRBV9; d_call: .; j_call: TRBJ2-2; clone_size: .; cdr3_aa: CASSVGWAGGNTGELFF; cdr3_nt: TGTGCCAGCAGCGTAGGGTGGGCCGGGGGGAACACCGGGGAGCTGTTTTTT
v_call: TRBV6-1; d_call: TRBD1; j_call: TRBJ2-5; clone_size: .; cdr3_aa: CASSSGQGGETQYF; cdr3_nt: TGTGCCAGCAGTTCGGGACAGGGTGGCGAGACCCAGTACTTC
v_call: TRBV14; d_call: .; j_call: TRBJ2-7; clone_size: .; cdr3_aa: CASSHRRGTYEQYF; cdr3_nt: TGTGCCAGCAGCCACAGACGGGGAACATACGAGCAGTACTTC
v_call: TRBV6-5; d_call: TRBD2; j_call: TRBJ2-1; clone_size: .; cdr3_aa: CASSYSTGLAYEQFF; cdr3_nt: TGTGCCAGCAGTTACTCGACCGGACTAGCGTATGAGCAGTTCTTC
v_call: TRBV19; d_call: TRBD1; j_call: TRBJ2-1; clone_size: .; cdr3_aa: CASTQQGASGNEQFF; cdr3_nt: TGTGCCAGTACCCAACAGGGGGCCAGCGGCAATGAGCAGTTCTTC
v_call: TRBV30; d_call: .; j_call: TRBJ2-2; clone_size: .; cdr3_aa: CAWSLDGSYGELFF; cdr3_nt: TGTGCCTGGAGTCTCGACGGGTCTTACGGGGAGCTGTTTTTT
v_call: TRBV15; d_call: .; j_call: TRBJ2-7; clone_size: .; cdr3_aa: CATSREGGGAYEQYF; cdr3_nt: TGTGCCACCAGCAGAGAAGGAGGGGGGGCCTACGAGCAGTACTTC
v_call: TRBV5-1; d_call: .; j_call: TRBJ1-2; clone_size: .; cdr3_aa: CASSLAGRSEGDGYTF; cdr3_nt: TGCGCCAGCAGCTTGGCCGGGCGGTCTGAGGGAGATGGCTACACCTTC
v_call: TRBV27; d_call: TRBD1; j_call: TRBJ2-5; clone_size: .; cdr3_aa: CASKTLRDREETQYF; cdr3_nt: TGTGCCAGCAAAACCTTAAGGGACAGGGAAGAGACCCAGTACTTC
v_call: TRBV6-6; d_call: .; j_call: TRBJ1-5; clone_size: .; cdr3_aa: CASSYSAYAEGKPQHF; cdr3_nt: TGTGCCAGCAGTTACTCCGCCTACGCGGAGGGGAAGCCCCAGCATTTT
v_call: TRBV13; d_call: .; j_call: TRBJ2-7; clone_size: .; cdr3_aa: CASSSDSNEQYF; cdr3_nt: TGTGCCAGCAGCTCGGACTCTAACGAGCAGTACTTC
v_call: TRBV27; d_call: TRBD1; j_call: TRBJ1-5; clone_size: .; cdr3_aa: CASSSTPGTGDQPQHF; cdr3_nt: TGTGCCAGCAGTTCAACACCTGGGACAGGGGACCAGCCCCAGCATTTT
v_call: TRBV6-5; d_call: TRBD2; j_call: TRBJ2-2; clone_size: .; cdr3_aa: CASSSGTSGRGELFF; cdr3_nt: TGTGCCAGCAGTTCCGGGACTAGCGGGAGAGGGGAGCTGTTTTTT
v_call: TRBV6-1; d_call: TRBD1; j_call: TRBJ2-7; clone_size: .; cdr3_aa: CASSPRQGDEQYF; cdr3_nt: TGTGCCAGCAGTCCGCGACAGGGTGACGAGCAGTACTTC
v_call: TRBV18; d_call: TRBD1; j_call: TRBJ2-2; clone_size: once; cdr3_aa: CASSPRQGAVAGELFF; cdr3_nt: TGTGCCAGCTCACCCCGACAGGGGGCCGTTGCGGGGGAGCTGTTTTTT
v_call: TRBV15; d_call: TRBD2; j_call: TRBJ2-7; clone_size: .; cdr3_aa: CATSRGAGGLEEQYF; cdr3_nt: TGTGCCACCAGCAGGGGAGCGGGGGGGCTGGAAGAGCAGTACTTC
v_call: TRBV5-1; d_call: TRBD1; j_call: TRBJ2-7; clone_size: .; cdr3_aa: CASSSTGGISYEQYF; cdr3_nt: TGCGCCAGCAGCTCGACAGGGGGAATCTCCTACGAGCAGTACTTC
v_call: TRBV10-1; d_call: TRBD2; j_call: TRBJ2-7; clone_size: .; cdr3_aa: CASSEFPGTSGGRPYEQYF; cdr3_nt: TGCGCCAGCAGTGAGTTCCCCGGGACTAGCGGGGGGCGGCCCTACGAGCAGTACTTC
v_call: TRBV6-5; d_call: TRBD1; j_call: TRBJ1-4; clone_size: .; cdr3_aa: CASGTVNEKLFF; cdr3_nt: TGTGCCAGTGGGACAGTTAATGAAAAACTGTTTTTT